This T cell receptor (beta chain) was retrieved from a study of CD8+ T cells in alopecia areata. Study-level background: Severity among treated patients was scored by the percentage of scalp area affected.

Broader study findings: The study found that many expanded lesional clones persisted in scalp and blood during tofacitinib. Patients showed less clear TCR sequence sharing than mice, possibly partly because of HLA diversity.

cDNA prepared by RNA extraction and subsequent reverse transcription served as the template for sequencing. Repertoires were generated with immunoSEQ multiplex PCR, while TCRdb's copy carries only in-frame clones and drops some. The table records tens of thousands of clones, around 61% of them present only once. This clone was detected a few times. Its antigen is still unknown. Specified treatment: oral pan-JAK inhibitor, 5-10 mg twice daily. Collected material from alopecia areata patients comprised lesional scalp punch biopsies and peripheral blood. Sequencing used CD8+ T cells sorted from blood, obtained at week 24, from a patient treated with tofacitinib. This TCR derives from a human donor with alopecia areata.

CDR3 sequence reads: CASGFVDTQYF. In DNA, the CDR3 is TGCGCCAGCGGGTTCGTCGATACGCAGTATTTT. The chain is built from TRBV10-2 and TRBJ2-3; D is uncertain. CDR3 length equals 11 residues. Trimming took off 8 bases at V and 6 bases at J, with 9 bases between the two ends. Germline V gene sequence: CDR1 WSHSY, CDR2 SAAADI.